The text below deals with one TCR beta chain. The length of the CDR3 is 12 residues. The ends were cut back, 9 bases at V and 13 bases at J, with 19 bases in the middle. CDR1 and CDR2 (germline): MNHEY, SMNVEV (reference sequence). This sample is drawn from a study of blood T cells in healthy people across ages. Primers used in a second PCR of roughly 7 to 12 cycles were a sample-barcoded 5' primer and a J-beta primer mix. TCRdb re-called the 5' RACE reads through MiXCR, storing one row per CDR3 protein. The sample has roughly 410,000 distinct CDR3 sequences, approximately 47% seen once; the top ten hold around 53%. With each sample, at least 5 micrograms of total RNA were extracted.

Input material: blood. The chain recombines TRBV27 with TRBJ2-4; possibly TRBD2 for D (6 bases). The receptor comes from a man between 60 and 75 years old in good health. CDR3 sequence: CASRSLGGEQYF. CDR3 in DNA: TGTGCCAGTAGGTCGTTGGGAGGTGAGCAGTACTTC.